This passage covers 8 T cell receptor beta chains from one sample sequenced in a study of control samples from healthy donors and cancer patients. Libraries were prepared by immunoSEQ multiplex PCR; TCRdb keeps only in-frame clonotypes and omits some of them. The data show approximately 150,000 clones, 91% seen once. The specimen sequenced was blood. These TCRs come from a young man in good health.

V gene TRBV7-9 combines with J gene TRBJ1-6, with D maybe TRBD1 (5 bases). The CDR3 sequence is 13 residues long. Trimming shortened V by 2 bases and J by 7 bases, and 6 bases separated the two germline ends. CDR1 is SEHNR, CDR2 FQNEAQ, per germline (reference sequence). The CDR3 DNA sequence: TGTGCCAGCAGCTTACCAGGGAATTCACCCCTCCACTTT. The encoded protein is CASSLPGNSPLHF. The full variable domain, rest sourced from reference TRBV7-9 and TRBJ1-6, is DTGVSQNPRHKITKRGQNVTFRCDPISEHNRLYWYRQTLGQGPEFLTYFQNEAQLEKSRLLSDRFSAERPKGSFSTLEIQRTEQGDSAMYLCASSLPGNSPLHFGNGTRLTVT.

This clone is a singleton in its sample. The chain recombines TRBV4-2 with TRBJ1-1, with D possibly matching TRBD1 (5 bases). Germline V gene sequence: CDR1 LGHNA, CDR2 YNFKEQ. V dropped 0 bases and J dropped 5 bases, with 10 bases sitting between them. This CDR3 is built from 14 residues. CDR3 in DNA: TGTGCCAGCAGCCAAGATCGAGGGGATACTGAAGCTTTCTTT. It yields the protein CASSQDRGDTEAFF.

This sequence joins TRBV11-1 and TRBJ2-7, with D possibly being TRBD1 (5 bases). CDR1 is SGHAT and CDR2 is FQDESV in the germline V gene (reference sequence). The CDR3 loop spans 11 amino acids. Trimming took 5 bases from V and 6 from J, leaving 8 bases between them. The chain's CDR3 is CASSPGPEQYF. The CDR3 nucleotides read TGTGCCAGCAGCCCAGGGCCCGAGCAGTACTTC.

J is TRBJ1-4 and V is TRBV19, with a weak D call TRBD1 (6 bases). V was clipped by 2 bases and J by 7 bases, with 8 bases between them. Per germline, CDR1 LNHDA and CDR2 SQIVND (reference sequence). The CDR3 sequence is 13 residues long. CDR3 protein: CASSIPQGEKLFF. The DNA of the CDR3 is TGTGCCAGTAGTATACCACAGGGTGAAAAACTGTTTTTT.

This chain uses TRBV6-6 with TRBJ1-5; TRBD1 aligns across 8 bases. The CDR3 has 16 amino acids. Germline assignment: CDR1 MNHNY and CDR2 SVGAGI (reference sequence). V was clipped by 6 bases and J by 7 bases; unmatched bases: 14. In DNA form, the CDR3 reads TGTGCCAGCAGCCCGCCCCCGACAGGGGTTGAACAGCCCCAGCATTTT. It translates to CASSPPPTGVEQPQHF.

A note on this clone: Other DNA variants within this sample encode the same CDR3. The V gene is TRBV12-3 or TRBV12-4, the J gene TRBJ1-2, with 7 bases fitting TRBD1. Germline trimming cut 6 bases from V and 4 bases from J; bases unmatched to any gene: 5. This CDR3 region has 13 residues. CDR3 DNA: TGTGCCAGCAGCCTCGACAGGGTCTATGGCTACACCTTC. It specifies CASSLDRVYGYTF.

The J gene is TRBJ1-1, the V gene TRBV11-2, with 7 bases identical to TRBD1. Trimming at V came to 4 bases and at J to 4 bases, leaving 6 bases not matched to a gene. The CDR3 has 14 amino acids. CDR1 and CDR2 (germline): SGHAT, FQNNGV. CDR3 sequence: CASSYRDSPTEAFF. CDR3 DNA: TGTGCCAGCAGCTACCGGGACAGTCCCACTGAAGCTTTCTTT.

V is TRBV19 and J is TRBJ2-3; the D is unclear. The CDR3 totals 13 residues. The V gene lost 3 bases and the J gene lost 4 bases, with 8 bases spanning the gap. The V gene's germline CDR1 is LNHDA and CDR2 SQIVND (reference sequence). CDR3 in amino acids: CASSIGSPDTQYF. The CDR3 bases are TGTGCCAGTAGTATCGGTTCCCCAGATACGCAGTATTTT.